The 7 T cell receptor beta chains presented below share a single source sample, sequenced in a study of blood T cell repertoires in COVID-19. Data came from immunoSEQ multiplex PCR; TCRdb stores just in-frame clones and leaves some out. Found here are a few hundred thousand clones, around nine tenths of them singletons; the top ten hold approximately 3%. Sequencing was done on a sample of peripheral blood. These receptors were taken from a man between 60 and 75 years old with acute or convalescent COVID-19.

The chain links TRBV11-2 to TRBJ1-2, with D perhaps TRBD1 (5 bases). CDR1 is SGHAT, CDR2 FQNNGV, per germline. CDR3 length equals 13 residues. V shed 3 bases and J shed 8 bases, with 13 bases lying between them. CDR3 in DNA: TGTGCCAGCAGCTTGGGCAGGGTGGGCGGCTACACCTTC. It translates to CASSLGRVGGYTF. The variable domain in full, with the rest retrieved from reference TRBV11-2 and TRBJ1-2, is EAGVAQSPRYKIIEKRQSVAFWCNPISGHATLYWYQQILGQGPKLLIQFQNNGVVDDSQLPKDRFSAERLKGVDSTLKIQPAKLEDSAVYLCASSLGRVGGYTFGSGTRLTVV.

The count of this clone is one. V usage is TRBV29-1 and J usage is TRBJ2-7, with a tentative D call TRBD1 (5 bases). V was cut by 8 bases and J by 1 base, with 12 bases left in between. Germline V gene data show CDR1 as SQVTM and CDR2 as ANQGSEA. This CDR3 contains 12 residues. This CDR3 is CSTATASYEQYF. The CDR3, as DNA: TGCAGCACCGCGACAGCATCCTACGAGCAGTACTTC.

V is TRBV13 and J is TRBJ2-7; 7 nucleotides agree with TRBD1. Per the germline V gene, CDR1 is PRHDT and CDR2 is FYEKMQ (reference sequence). CDR3 length: 14 amino acids. Trimming took 0 bases from V and 2 from J; bases not matched to a gene: 1. CDR3 in DNA: TGTGCCAGCAGCTTAGGGACAGGGACCTACGAGCAGTACTTC. It translates to CASSLGTGTYEQYF. Full variable domain (rest looked up from reference TRBV13 and TRBJ2-7): AAGVIQSPRHLIKEKRETATLKCYPIPRHDTVYWYQQGPGQDPQFLISFYEKMQSDKGSIPDRFSAQQFSDYHSELNMSSLELGDSALYFCASSLGTGTYEQYFGPGTRLTVT.

The chain recombines TRBV5-1 with TRBJ1-1; no definite D call. The CDR3 extends over 11 amino acids. The germline gives CDR1 SGHRS, CDR2 YFSETQ. V was clipped by 7 bases and J by 5 bases, with 9 bases between them. The CDR3: CASPPGTEAFF. The DNA for the CDR3 is TGCGCCAGCCCCCCGGGGACTGAAGCTTTCTTT.

In its sample, this clone was seen a few times. This sequence joins TRBV5-4 and TRBJ1-6; D may be TRBD1 (5 bases). This CDR3 is built from 18 residues. The germline V and J ends were trimmed by 0 bases and 8 bases, with 21 bases remaining between them. Germline CDR1 is SGHNT and CDR2 is YYREEE (reference sequence). Here the CDR3 DNA reads TGTGCCAGCAGCTTGGGTGTAAGGGGTCAGGGTGGGGATTCACCCCTCCACTTT. Its protein is CASSLGVRGQGGDSPLHF.

This sequence joins TRBV5-4 and TRBJ1-6; D is unclear. The CDR3 consists of 15 residues. Germline V lookup: CDR1 SGHNT, CDR2 YYREEE (reference sequence). Trimming left V 0 bases short and J 0 bases short, with 4 bases between. DNA of the CDR3: TGTGCCAGCAGCTTGGGGGCCTCCTATAATTCACCCCTCCACTTT. Residues: CASSLGASYNSPLHF.

The rearrangement uses TRBV27 and TRBJ2-1, with unresolved D. Germline CDR1 is MNHEY and CDR2 is SMNVEV (reference sequence). The CDR3 covers 13 residues. V was pared by 6 bases and J by 5 bases, with 11 bases between. CDR3 bases: TGTGCCAGCAGCCTTAGTAAGAACAATGAGCAGTTCTTC. Translation: CASSLSKNNEQFF.